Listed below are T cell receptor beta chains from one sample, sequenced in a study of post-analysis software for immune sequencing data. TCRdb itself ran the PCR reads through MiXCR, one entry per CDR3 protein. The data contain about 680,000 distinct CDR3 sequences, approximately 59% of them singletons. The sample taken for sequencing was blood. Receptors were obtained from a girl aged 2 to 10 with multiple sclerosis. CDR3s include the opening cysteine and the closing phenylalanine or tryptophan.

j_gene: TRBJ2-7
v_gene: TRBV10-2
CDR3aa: CASSPESYEQYF

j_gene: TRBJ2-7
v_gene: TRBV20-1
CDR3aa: CSARTSGRNEQYF

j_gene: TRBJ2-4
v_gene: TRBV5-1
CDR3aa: CASSHGTSENIQYF

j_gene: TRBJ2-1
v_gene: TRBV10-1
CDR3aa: CASSESTRLAGNNEQFF

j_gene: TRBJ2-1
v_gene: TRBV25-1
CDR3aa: CASSGYQGASYNEQFF

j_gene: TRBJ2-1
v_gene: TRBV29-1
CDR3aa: CSVDGLAANSSYNEQFF

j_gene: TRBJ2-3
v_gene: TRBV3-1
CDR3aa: CASSRGVTSTDTQYF

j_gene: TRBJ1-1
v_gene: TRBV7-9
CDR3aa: CASSLRGDAFF

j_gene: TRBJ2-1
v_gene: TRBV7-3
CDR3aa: CASSLDGRARDEQFF

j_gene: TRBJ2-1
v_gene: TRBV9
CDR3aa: CASSEQTLTGNEQFF

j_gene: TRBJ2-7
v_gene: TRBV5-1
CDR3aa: CASSSSGTAYEQYF

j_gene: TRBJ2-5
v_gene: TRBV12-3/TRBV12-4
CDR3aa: CASSFGFQETQYF

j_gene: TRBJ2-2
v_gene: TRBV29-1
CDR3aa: CSVIWGTGELFF

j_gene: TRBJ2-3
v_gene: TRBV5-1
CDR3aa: CARGPGGSTDTQYF

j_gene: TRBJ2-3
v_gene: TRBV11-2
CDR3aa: CASSSGTSGETDTQYF

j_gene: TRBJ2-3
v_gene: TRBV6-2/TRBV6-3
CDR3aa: CASSGSGDATQYF

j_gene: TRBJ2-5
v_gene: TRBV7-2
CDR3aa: CASSLTRGQETQYF

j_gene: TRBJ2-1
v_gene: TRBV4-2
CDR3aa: CASSHGEGYNEQFF